One and the same sample provided the 4 T cell receptor beta chains below, sequenced in a study of blood T cell repertoires in COVID-19. This table comes from immunoSEQ multiplex PCR, and its TCRdb copy is limited to in-frame clones, with some not included. Of some 190,000 clones in the sample, roughly nine tenths were seen once. Material for sequencing was PBMCs or T cells enriched from blood (not recorded which). Receptors were obtained from a woman between 40 and 55 years old in a cohort exposed to, infected with or recovered from COVID-19 (not recorded which).

The chain has TRBV4-2 and TRBJ2-7, with a weak D call TRBD1 (5 bases). Trimming removed 0 bases from V and 12 bases from J, with 15 bases in between. The CDR3 covers 13 residues. Germline loops: CDR1 LGHNA, CDR2 YNFKEQ. CDR3 sequence reads: CASSQDGAGQLYF. Written as DNA, the CDR3 is TGTGCCAGCAGCCAAGATGGGGCAGGCCAGCTGTACTTC.

This chain links TRBV13 with TRBJ1-2; no firm D call. Trimming stripped 5 bases from V and 9 bases from J, with 19 bases between. Germline CDR1 is PRHDT and CDR2 is FYEKMQ (reference sequence). This CDR3 contains 14 residues. CDR3 amino acids: CASSSREPLKSYTF. In DNA form, the CDR3 reads TGTGCCAGCAGCAGCCGGGAACCTTTAAAGAGCTACACCTTC.

The rearrangement joins TRBV11-2 to TRBJ2-5; TRBD1 might be the D (5 bases). This CDR3 contains 15 residues. The germline CDR1 and CDR2 sequences are SGHAT and FQNNGV. V lost 0 bases and J 3 bases, leaving 11 bases between the germline ends. As DNA, the CDR3 is TGTGCCAGCAGCTTAGAAACCAGGGCGAAAGAGACCCAGTACTTC. Translation: CASSLETRAKETQYF.

This chain links TRBV7-9 with TRBJ2-4; 8 nucleotides align to TRBD1. Germline V lookup: CDR1 SEHNR, CDR2 FQNEAQ (reference sequence). This CDR3 has 15 residues. V was pared by 0 bases and J by 13 bases, with 11 bases of the junction left unmatched. For the CDR3, the DNA is TGTGCCAGCAGCTTAGCGGCAGGGGGCGCGGGAACCCAGTACTTC. It is translated as CASSLAAGGAGTQYF.